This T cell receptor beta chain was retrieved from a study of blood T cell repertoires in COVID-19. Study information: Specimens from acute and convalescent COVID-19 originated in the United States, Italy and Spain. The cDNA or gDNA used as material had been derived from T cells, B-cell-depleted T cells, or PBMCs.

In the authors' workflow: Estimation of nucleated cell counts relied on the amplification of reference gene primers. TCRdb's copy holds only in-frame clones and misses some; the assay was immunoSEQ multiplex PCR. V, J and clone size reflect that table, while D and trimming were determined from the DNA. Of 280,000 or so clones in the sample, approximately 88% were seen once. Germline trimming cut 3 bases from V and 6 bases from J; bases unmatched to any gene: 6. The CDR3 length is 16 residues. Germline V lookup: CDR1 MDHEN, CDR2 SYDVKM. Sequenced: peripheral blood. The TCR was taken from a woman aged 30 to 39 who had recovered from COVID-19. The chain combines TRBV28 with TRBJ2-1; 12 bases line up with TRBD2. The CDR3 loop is CASSLSSGGAFNEQFF. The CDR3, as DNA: TGTGCCAGCAGTTTGTCTAGCGGGGGGGCTTTCAATGAGCAGTTCTTC.